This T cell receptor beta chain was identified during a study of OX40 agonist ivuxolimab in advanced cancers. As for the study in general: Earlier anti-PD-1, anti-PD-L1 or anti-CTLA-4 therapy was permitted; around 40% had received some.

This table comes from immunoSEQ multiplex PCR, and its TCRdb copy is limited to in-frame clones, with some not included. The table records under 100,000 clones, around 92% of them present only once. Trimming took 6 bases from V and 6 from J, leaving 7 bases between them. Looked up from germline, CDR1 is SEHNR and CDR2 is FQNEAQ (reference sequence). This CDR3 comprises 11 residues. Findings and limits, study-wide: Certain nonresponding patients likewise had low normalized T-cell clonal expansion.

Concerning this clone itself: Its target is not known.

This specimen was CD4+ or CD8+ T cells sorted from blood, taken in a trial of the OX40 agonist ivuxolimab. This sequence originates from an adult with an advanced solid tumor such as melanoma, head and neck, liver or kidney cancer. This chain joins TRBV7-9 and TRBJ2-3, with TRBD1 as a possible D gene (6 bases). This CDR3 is CASRQGDTQYF. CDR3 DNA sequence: TGTGCCAGCAGACAGGGTGATACGCAGTATTTT.